Shown below are 8 T cell receptor beta chains from a single sample sequenced in a study of T cell clonality in common variable immunodeficiency. Assay used: immunoSEQ multiplex PCR; TCRdb lists only in-frame clones, some missing. The table lists roughly 42,000 clones, with no singletons. The sample comprised peripheral blood mononuclear cells. All receptors derive from a person aged 18 to 75 in good health.

This clone was seen at least ten times. The read terminates 3 residues ahead of where the CDR3 ends, so the germline J gene completes it. The gene calls are TRBV5-1 and TRBJ1-4; no firm D call. Germline V gene lookup returns CDR1 SGHRS and CDR2 YFSETQ. The CDR3 covers 14 residues. Between the trimmed V and J ends, which lost 5 bases and 7 bases, there was a span of 15 bases. CDR3 DNA (partial): TGCGCCAGCAGTACGCACGTCTCGGGTGAAAAA. Residues: CASSTHVSGEK. The whole CDR3 protein reads CASSTHVSGEKLFF.

This clone has a count of ten or more. The observed sequence ends 3 residues before the CDR3 terminus, with the missing tail filled in from the germline J gene. The chain has TRBV5-5 and TRBJ2-7; D might be TRBD1 (6 bases). CDR3 size: 14 residues. Between the trimmed V and J ends, which lost 0 bases and 2 bases, there was a span of 9 bases. Germline assignment: CDR1 SGHKS and CDR2 YYEKEE (reference sequence). The CDR3 sequence: CASSLGAGAYEQYF. CDR3 bases read: TGTGCCAGCAGCTTGGGGGCAGGGGCCTACGAG.

This clone was observed many times. The read terminates 3 residues ahead of where the CDR3 ends, so the germline J gene completes it. This chain connects TRBV20-1 to TRBJ2-3; D is uncertain. V was cut by 6 bases and J by 3 bases, with 16 bases left in between. This CDR3 has 14 amino acids. Germline lookup yields CDR1 DFQATT and CDR2 SNEGSKA (reference sequence). CDR3 sequence: CSAPPRQLTDTQYF. The CDR3 DNA, read in part, is TGCAGTGCACCTCCCCGACAATTGACAGATACG.

This clone was picked up many times. The read finishes 3 residues shy of the CDR3 end, and the germline J gene is used to complete it. The chain combines TRBV20-1 with TRBJ1-2; D gene uncertain. Trimming pared 4 bases from V and 1 base from J, leaving 7 bases between. The germline V gene encodes CDR1 DFQATT and CDR2 SNEGSKA (reference sequence). The CDR3 covers 12 residues. The CDR3 bases that were read are TGCAGTGCTACTCCAGATAACTATGGC. Its protein is CSATPDNYG. The whole CDR3 protein is CSATPDNYGYTF.

Ten or more counts support this clone. The read halts 3 residues ahead of the CDR3 end, with the missing end drawn from the germline J gene. The genes are TRBV19 and TRBJ1-5; TRBD1 is a possible D gene (6 bases). This CDR3 is built from 15 residues. The V end was cut by 6 bases, the J end by 5 bases, with 17 bases between. The V gene's germline CDR1 is LNHDA and CDR2 SQIVND (reference sequence). The CDR3 DNA, read in part, is TGTGCCAGTAGGATCACAGGGTTGAGGGATCAGCCC. This codes for CASRITGLRDQP. The whole CDR3 sequence reads CASRITGLRDQPQHF.

The sample holds many counts of this clone. With the read ending 3 residues before the CDR3 end, the germline J gene is used to fill in that end. The V and J genes are TRBV19 and TRBJ2-1; TRBD2 agrees at 10 bases. This CDR3 is built from 18 residues. The germline V gene has CDR1 LNHDA and CDR2 SQIVND (reference sequence). The ends lost 4 bases at V and 4 bases at J; junction bases unmatched: 13. Incomplete CDR3 DNA: TGTGCCAGTAGTAGAAGACTATCCGAGCGGGAGGGGTACAATGAG. The encoded protein is CASSRRLSEREGYNE. In full, the CDR3 reads CASSRRLSEREGYNEQFF.

This clone was counted only a few times. The CDR3 end lies 3 residues beyond the end of the read and is filled in from the germline J gene. The chain joins TRBV19 to TRBJ1-2; the D gene is possibly TRBD1 (5 bases). This CDR3 contains 17 residues. The germline V gene has CDR1 LNHDA and CDR2 SQIVND (reference sequence). CDR3 bases read: TGTGCCAGTAGTTTCTCGGGACTAGCGGGAGAGCGCTACGAC. This gives the protein CASSFSGLAGERYD. The whole CDR3 is CASSFSGLAGERYDYTF.

There are a few counts of this clone. The sequence runs out 3 residues before the end of the CDR3; the remainder is reconstructed from the germline J gene. The J gene is TRBJ2-3, the V gene TRBV19; 9 bases are shared with TRBD1. The V segment lost 5 bases and the J segment 1 base; nucleotides outside the gene matches: 4. This CDR3 has 15 amino acids. Germline CDR1 reads LNHDA; CDR2 reads SQIVND (reference sequence). The CDR3 spells CASSPRTGGTDTQYF. The covered CDR3 bases are TGTGCCAGTAGTCCCCGGACAGGGGGCACAGATACG.